In this sample, the clone carrying this T cell receptor (beta chain) turned up a few times. No antigen is known for it. The sample's treatment: approximately 9-day PBMC culture with coronavirus spike peptide pools or control peptides (ViraFEST assay). Investigators obtained the unexposed donor's CD4+ T cells before the COVID-19 pandemic (2011-2018). Negative selection isolated the CD4+ T cells once the cells had been cultured for under 13 days. Cultured CD4+ T-cell DNA underwent Oncomine TCR Beta short-read sequencing. Investigators obtained genomic DNA by extraction from cultured CD4+ T cells. TCRdb reprocessed the PCR reads via MiXCR and lists one record per CDR3 protein. The table shows more than 9,000 distinct CDR3 sequences, with approximately 34% occurring only once. These data come from a study of vaccination and CD4 T cells after COVID-19. General observations from the study: For convalescent patients, 304 of the 307 vaccine-specific clones analyzed were classified as spike mono-reactive.

The CDR3 has 17 amino acids. Looked up from germline, CDR1 is LGHNA and CDR2 is YSLEER. Germline trimming cut 4 bases from V and 10 bases from J; bases unmatched to any gene: 14. Sequencing was done on a sample of CD4+ T cells from blood, cultured in vitro. This TCR derives from a human donor in good health. The V and J genes are TRBV4-3 and TRBJ1-6, with 9 positions matching TRBD1. The CDR3 is CASSLFPPGQGNSPLHF. The DNA of the CDR3 is TGCGCCAGCAGCCTTTTCCCCCCGGGACAGGGAAACTCACCCCTCCACTTT.